The 20 T cell receptor beta chains listed next were all sequenced from one sample in a study of blood T cell repertoires in COVID-19. TCRdb's copy holds only in-frame clones and misses some; the assay was immunoSEQ multiplex PCR. Here the sample spans around 94,000 clones, about 78% being singletons. The sequenced sample was peripheral blood. These TCRs come from a man in his fifties or sixties with active or convalescent COVID-19.

This chain links TRBV5-1 with TRBJ2-1; 15 bases line up with TRBD2. V lost 3 bases to trimming and J lost 7 bases; unmatched junction nucleotides: 8. Germline-derived CDR1 and CDR2 are SGHRS and YFSETQ. The CDR3 sequence is 17 residues long. This chain's CDR3 is CASSSGTSGRQGNEQFF. CDR3 DNA: TGCGCCAGCAGCTCCGGGACTAGCGGGAGGCAAGGTAATGAGCAGTTCTTC.

The chain links TRBV4-2 to TRBJ2-1; perhaps TRBD2 as D (5 bases). Germline assignment: CDR1 LGHNA and CDR2 YNFKEQ. V was pared by 4 bases and J by 8 bases, with 18 bases between. The CDR3 totals 15 residues. This chain's CDR3 is CASSPRPGNGDEQFF. CDR3 DNA: TGTGCCAGCAGCCCGAGGCCGGGAAACGGAGATGAGCAGTTCTTC.

The chain recombines TRBV18 with TRBJ1-5; 9 positions agree with TRBD1. Germline assignment: CDR1 KGHSH and CDR2 LQKENI. Germline trimming cut 3 bases from V and 3 bases from J; bases unmatched to any gene: 3. This CDR3 region has 15 residues. CDR3 sequence reads: CASSPRQGDNQPQHF. For the CDR3, the DNA is TGTGCCAGCTCACCGCGACAGGGGGACAATCAGCCCCAGCATTTT.

V is TRBV3-1 (or the pseudogene TRBV3-2) and J is TRBJ2-5; possible D gene TRBD1, 6 bases. This CDR3 spans 14 amino acids. Trimming pared 0 bases from V and 5 bases from J, leaving 10 bases between. Germline V gene data show CDR1 as LGHDT and CDR2 as YNNKEL (reference sequence). CDR3 sequence reads: CASSQDRGVETQYF. The DNA of the CDR3 is TGTGCCAGCAGCCAAGACAGGGGAGTCGAGACCCAGTACTTC.

This clone occurred once. V is TRBV6-4 and J is TRBJ1-1; TRBD1 matches at 7 bases. The junction had 12 bases not matched to a gene; V was cut back by 6 bases and J by 2 bases. There are 16 residues in the CDR3. Germline V lookup: CDR1 MRHNA, CDR2 SNTAGT. In nucleotides, the CDR3 is TGTGCCAGCAGCGCAAGGGCGACAGGGACTAACACTGAAGCTTTCTTT. Protein sequence: CASSARATGTNTEAFF.

The chain links TRBV5-1 to TRBJ1-2, with 7 bases aligning to TRBD1. This CDR3 is 14 amino acids long. Trimming took 3 bases from V and 4 from J; bases not matched to a gene: 6. Germline assignment: CDR1 SGHRS and CDR2 YFSETQ. The CDR3 region is CASSSRGQPYGYTF. CDR3 nucleotides: TGCGCCAGCAGCTCGCGGGGACAGCCCTATGGCTACACCTTC.

V is TRBV6-2 or TRBV6-3 and J is TRBJ2-3; TRBD1 might be the D (6 bases). The CDR3 is 15 residues long. The germline gives CDR1 MNHEY, CDR2 SVGEGT. V was cut by 2 bases and J by 5 bases, with 14 bases left in between. CDR3 region: CASSYLTGLGDTQYF. The CDR3 DNA follows: TGTGCCAGCAGTTACCTTACAGGGCTGGGAGATACGCAGTATTTT.

The V gene is TRBV29-1, the J gene TRBJ2-5; possible D gene TRBD1, 6 bases. V lost 3 bases and J 4 bases, leaving 9 bases between the germline ends. CDR1 is SQVTM, CDR2 ANQGSEA, per germline. The length of the CDR3 is 12 residues. CDR3 in amino acids: CSVDRGGETQYF. The CDR3 bases are TGCAGCGTTGACAGGGGCGGAGAGACCCAGTACTTC.

The chain recombines TRBV29-1 with TRBJ1-3, with D tentatively TRBD1 (6 bases). CDR3 length: 11 amino acids. The ends were cut back, 4 bases at V and 11 bases at J, with 12 bases in the middle. CDR1 and CDR2 from the germline V gene are SQVTM and ANQGSEA. The chain's CDR3 is CSVGQGPAIYF. In DNA, the CDR3 is TGCAGCGTTGGGCAGGGGCCCGCCATATATTTT.

The table lists this clone with a few counts. The gene calls are TRBV9 and TRBJ2-1, with 9 bases lining up with TRBD2. There are 16 residues in the CDR3. The trim removed 4 bases at V and 2 bases at J, leaving 7 bases unmatched. Per the germline V gene, CDR1 is SGDLS and CDR2 is YYNGEE. The chain's CDR3 is CASSPGSSGTYNEQFF. As DNA, the CDR3 is TGTGCCAGCAGCCCGGGATCTAGCGGGACCTACAATGAGCAGTTCTTC.

The V gene is TRBV15, the J gene TRBJ1-6, with D possibly being TRBD1 (5 bases). V shed 1 base and J shed 10 bases, with 14 bases lying between them. The CDR3 consists of 15 residues. Germline loops: CDR1 LNHNV, CDR2 YYDKDF (reference sequence). The CDR3 DNA follows: TGTGCCACCAGCAGAGCTGGGGCGGGAGAGTCACCCCTCCACTTT. It translates to CATSRAGAGESPLHF.

This rearrangement joins TRBV6-6 to TRBJ2-2, with 16 bases aligning to TRBD2. V lost 6 bases to trimming and J lost 7 bases; unmatched junction nucleotides: 5. The CDR3 is 16 amino acids. CDR1 MNHNY and CDR2 SVGAGI come from the germline V gene (reference sequence). Here the CDR3 DNA reads TGTGCCAGCAGCCCCGGGACTAGCGGGAGGGGCGGGGAGCTGTTTTTT. Protein product: CASSPGTSGRGGELFF.

This clone occurred a few times. This sequence joins TRBV6-2 or TRBV6-3 and TRBJ2-4; 13 bases fit TRBD2. Per the germline V gene, CDR1 is MNHEY and CDR2 is SVGEGT. V lost 6 bases, J lost 0 bases, and 14 bases stayed unmatched. The CDR3 is made up of 20 amino acids. The CDR3 DNA sequence: TGTGCCAGCAGCGGTTTCTTGGGGACTAGCGGGAATGTAGCCAAAAACATTCAGTACTTC. This translates into CASSGFLGTSGNVAKNIQYF.

The chain carries TRBV10-3 and TRBJ2-1; no reliable D call. Germline V CDR1 and CDR2: ENHRY, SYGVKD. The CDR3 loop spans 11 amino acids. V was pared by 2 bases and J by 9 bases, with 5 bases between. CDR3 DNA: TGTGCCATCAGTGAGGTGGCTGAGCAGTTCTTC. It yields the protein CAISEVAEQFF.

The chain couples TRBV19 to TRBJ2-5; D is possibly TRBD1 (6 bases). This CDR3 region has 15 residues. Germline CDR1 and CDR2: LNHDA and SQIVND (reference sequence). Trimming cost V 7 bases and J 1 base, with 16 bases left between them. The CDR3 reads CASTRGEVGQETQYF. CDR3 in DNA: TGTGCCAGTACCAGGGGCGAAGTAGGCCAAGAGACCCAGTACTTC.

This sequence joins TRBV4-1 and TRBJ2-7; 10 bases align to TRBD1. CDR3 length equals 17 residues. After removal of 3 bases from V and 2 bases from J, the junction contained 10 bases not matched to a gene. Germline CDR1 MGHRA, CDR2 YSYEKL. Here the CDR3 reads CASSQAFTGTGAYEQYF. The CDR3 coding sequence is TGCGCCAGCAGCCAGGCCTTTACCGGGACAGGGGCCTACGAGCAGTACTTC.

The chain has TRBV3-1 (or the pseudogene TRBV3-2) and TRBJ1-6, with 9 bases aligning to TRBD1. This CDR3 is 14 amino acids long. J gave up 10 bases and V 4 bases, and 5 bases lay outside the gene matches. The germline gives CDR1 LGHDT, CDR2 YNNKEL (reference sequence). CDR3 amino acids: CASSRTGERSPLHF. The CDR3, as DNA: TGTGCCAGCAGCCGGACAGGGGAGAGGTCACCCCTCCACTTT.

The genes are TRBV28 and TRBJ1-1; D uncertain. The CDR3 loop spans 11 amino acids. The V end was cut by 6 bases, the J end by 8 bases, with 10 bases between. Per germline, CDR1 MDHEN and CDR2 SYDVKM. The CDR3 sequence is CASRNLAEAFF. The CDR3 DNA sequence: TGTGCCAGCAGGAATCTAGCAGAAGCTTTCTTT.

The V and J genes are TRBV24-1 and TRBJ2-1, with 10 nucleotides matching TRBD1. Losses at the gene ends were 12 bases for V and 8 bases for J; bases not matched to a gene: 15. The CDR3 has 15 residues. Germline CDR1 and CDR2: KGHDR and SFDVKD. The CDR3 coding sequence is TGTGCCCCCATCGCCGACAGGGGGCGTAGGGATGAGCAGTTCTTC. Translating gives CAPIADRGRRDEQFF.

CDR3 region: CASSLSAPGLEEFF. The CDR3 bases are TGTGCCAGCAGCTTATCGGCCCCGGGACTAGAGGAGTTCTTC. The chain combines TRBV11-2 with TRBJ2-1; TRBD2 matches at 8 bases. The germline V gene has CDR1 SGHAT and CDR2 FQNNGV. V lost 2 bases to trimming and J lost 14 bases; unmatched junction nucleotides: 11. The CDR3 contains 14 residues.